Following are 23 T cell receptor beta chains from one sample sequenced in a study of cytotoxic CD8 clonotypes in ibrutinib-treated CLL. Data came from immunoSEQ multiplex PCR; TCRdb stores just in-frame clones and leaves some out. This sample has around 140,000 clones, with approximately 83% found just once. The material was PBMCs, obtained after 24 months of ibrutinib treatment. These receptors were taken from a human donor with chronic lymphocytic leukemia.

The rearrangement uses TRBV18 and TRBJ2-3; 7 nucleotides align to TRBD1. The CDR3 covers 15 residues. Germline CDR1 reads KGHSH; CDR2 reads LQKENI. Trimming took 3 bases from V and 4 from J; bases not matched to a gene: 7. CDR3 DNA: TGTGCCAGCTCACCCCGGACAGGTTCTGCAGATACGCAGTATTTT. Protein product: CASSPRTGSADTQYF.

This chain links TRBV9 with TRBJ1-3; D gene uncertain. CDR3 length: 16 amino acids. V was shortened by 3 bases and J by 5 bases, with 18 bases between the two germline ends. Per germline, CDR1 SGDLS and CDR2 YYNGEE. The CDR3 region is CASSALRTNSRNTIYF. CDR3 in DNA: TGTGCCAGCAGCGCCTTGCGAACCAATAGCCGAAACACCATATATTTT.

The chain joins TRBV29-1 to TRBJ1-1; tentatively, D is TRBD1 (6 bases). The V end was cut by 6 bases, the J end by 4 bases, with 15 bases between. The CDR3 is 13 residues long. From germline, CDR1 is SQVTM and CDR2 ANQGSEA. The DNA of the CDR3 is TGCAGCGTCCCGACAGGCCTAGCCACTGAAGCTTTCTTT. It codes for CSVPTGLATEAFF.

The table lists this clone with a few counts. V is TRBV6-5 and J is TRBJ1-5; TRBD1 agrees at 8 bases. V gave up 10 bases and J gave up 5 bases; unmatched junction bases: 4. The V gene's germline CDR1 is MNHEY and CDR2 SVGAGI. CDR3 size: 12 residues. CDR3 coding DNA: TGTGCCACCTGGGACAGGTATCAGCCCCAGCATTTT. This encodes CATWDRYQPQHF.

The chain is built from TRBV7-3 and TRBJ2-7; D is undetermined. This CDR3 region has 13 residues. Trimming pared 3 bases from V and 7 bases from J, leaving 13 bases between. Germline V gene sequence: CDR1 SGHTA, CDR2 FQGTGA. CDR3 sequence: CASSLYLSHEQYF. The CDR3, as DNA: TGTGCCAGCAGCTTGTACTTATCTCATGAGCAGTACTTC.

J is TRBJ1-1 and V is TRBV21-1; TRBD1 is taken as the D call from the table, unchecked against the DNA. TRBV21-1 is noted as a pseudogene. The CDR3 has 17 residues. The CDR3 nucleotides are TGTGCCAGCAGCACGCGTCCCCCAGGGGGCGGGAACACTGAAGCTTTCTTT. Its translation: CASSTRPPGGGNTEAFF.

The chain couples TRBV7-2 to TRBJ2-1, with 12 nucleotides matching TRBD2. J lost 5 bases, V lost 5 bases, and 10 bases had no gene match. Germline CDR1 is SGHTA and CDR2 is FQGNSA. This CDR3 has 17 residues. The CDR3 nucleotides are TGTGCCAGCAGCCTACGGACTAGCGGGACTAAAAACAATGAGCAGTTCTTC. Amino acid sequence: CASSLRTSGTKNNEQFF.

Comment on this clone: The same CDR3 can be traced to other DNA sequences in this sample. The chain couples TRBV18 to TRBJ2-3; D is undetermined. CDR3 length: 14 residues. Germline lookup yields CDR1 KGHSH and CDR2 LQKENI. The V gene lost 2 bases and the J gene lost 4 bases, with 10 bases spanning the gap. In DNA, the CDR3 is TGTGCCAGCTCACCAGGAAGGGCCCCAGATACGCAGTATTTT. Translated: CASSPGRAPDTQYF.

The rearrangement links TRBV5-1 to TRBJ1-5; D remains ambiguous. CDR1 and CDR2 (germline): SGHRS, YFSETQ. This CDR3 is 13 amino acids long. V was cut by 4 bases and J by 6 bases, with 11 bases left in between. CDR3 residues: CASSPTPGQPQHF. For the CDR3, the DNA is TGCGCCAGCAGCCCTACCCCGGGTCAGCCCCAGCATTTT. The full variable domain, in which reference TRBV5-1 and TRBJ1-5 provide the parts outside the CDR3, is KAGVTQTPRYLIKTRGQQVTLSCSPISGHRSVSWYQQTPGQGLQFLFEYFSETQRNKGNFPGRFSGRQFSNSRSEMNVSTLELGDSALYLCASSPTPGQPQHFGDGTRLSIL.

This chain connects TRBV9 to TRBJ1-5; the D gene is possibly TRBD1 (6 bases). V shed 3 bases and J shed 2 bases, with 12 bases lying between them. The CDR3 has 15 residues. Germline lookup yields CDR1 SGDLS and CDR2 YYNGEE. The CDR3 spells CASSGIPGGNQPQHF. Here the CDR3 DNA reads TGTGCCAGCAGCGGAATCCCAGGGGGCAATCAGCCCCAGCATTTT.

The rearrangement joins TRBV2 to TRBJ1-6; D is uncertain. V lost 7 bases and J 6 bases, leaving 10 bases between the germline ends. The germline CDR1 and CDR2 sequences are SNHLY and FYNNEI. The CDR3 loop spans 13 amino acids. The CDR3 sequence: CASKSGSNSPLHF. In DNA, the CDR3 is TGTGCCAGCAAATCGGGATCTAATTCACCCCTCCACTTT.

The chain links TRBV10-3 to TRBJ1-4; 7 bases are shared with TRBD1. Trimming cost V 10 bases and J 0 bases; bases outside gene matches: 11. Germline-derived CDR1 and CDR2 are ENHRY and SYGVKD. This CDR3 region has 16 residues. In DNA, the CDR3 is TGTGCCACCAGGCCCCAGGGGGGGACAACTAATGAAAAACTGTTTTTT. Translating gives CATRPQGGTTNEKLFF.

The chain couples TRBV7-2 to TRBJ2-7; 8 bases line up with TRBD1. The ends lost 3 bases at V and 2 bases at J; junction bases unmatched: 6. The CDR3 has 15 amino acids. From germline, CDR1 is SGHTA and CDR2 FQGNSA. The chain's CDR3 is CASSLGGQATYEQYF. DNA for the CDR3: TGTGCCAGCAGCTTGGGGGGACAGGCGACCTACGAGCAGTACTTC.

This chain uses TRBV6-1 with TRBJ1-4; TRBD1 matches 8 bases. The CDR3 has 15 residues. V shed 7 bases, J shed 4 bases, and the junction held 8 bases outside the gene matches. Germline lookup yields CDR1 MNHNS and CDR2 SASEGT. CDR3 protein: CASTTGQVNNEKLFF. CDR3 in DNA: TGTGCCAGCACCACGGGACAGGTTAATAATGAAAAACTGTTTTTT.

J is TRBJ2-6 and V is TRBV15; 8 bases are shared with TRBD1. The germline gives CDR1 LNHNV, CDR2 YYDKDF (reference sequence). The CDR3 sequence is 18 residues long. The trim removed 4 bases at V and 1 base at J, leaving 9 bases unmatched. The CDR3 loop is CATSIPGGGSSGANVLTF. CDR3 bases: TGTGCCACCAGCATACCAGGGGGCGGGTCGTCTGGGGCCAACGTCCTGACTTTC.

CDR3 region: CASSPTGIGSAADTQYF. In nucleotides, the CDR3 is TGTGCCAGCAGCCCAACCGGGATTGGATCTGCAGCAGATACGCAGTATTTT. The chain recombines TRBV7-3 with TRBJ2-3, with a weak D call TRBD2 (5 bases). The V gene's germline CDR1 is SGHTA and CDR2 FQGTGA. The CDR3 is 17 amino acids. With 5 bases removed from V and 4 bases from J, the gap between germline ends came to 22 bases.

V gene TRBV30 combines with J gene TRBJ2-1; weak D call: TRBD2 (5 bases). The V end was cut by 0 bases, the J end by 3 bases, with 12 bases between. The germline V gene encodes CDR1 GTSNPN and CDR2 SVGIG (reference sequence). This CDR3 has 15 residues. The CDR3 loop reads CAWSVRGRGYNEQFF. CDR3 bases: TGTGCCTGGAGTGTACGGGGTAGAGGCTACAATGAGCAGTTCTTC.

The chain couples TRBV19 to TRBJ1-2; 8 bases agree with TRBD1. The CDR3 has 14 residues. Germline V gene data show CDR1 as LNHDA and CDR2 as SQIVND (reference sequence). The J segment lost 4 bases and the V segment lost 5 bases, leaving 6 bases of the junction unmatched. For the CDR3, the DNA is TGTGCCAGTAGTTCCTCGGACAGGGCCTATGGCTACACCTTC. Protein sequence: CASSSSDRAYGYTF.

The chain is built from TRBV25-1 and TRBJ2-1; 15 bases are a match to TRBD2. The V and J ends lost 8 bases and 10 bases, in that order; junction bases with no gene match: 3. Germline CDR1 reads MGHDK; CDR2 reads SYGVNS. The CDR3 has 13 amino acids. The CDR3 DNA follows: TGTGCCAGCTTGGGACTAGCGGGAGGCGAGCAGTTCTTC. Translating it yields CASLGLAGGEQFF.

V is TRBV6-6 and J is TRBJ2-1; 11 nucleotides match TRBD1. Per germline, CDR1 MNHNY and CDR2 SVGAGI (reference sequence). Losses at the gene ends were 8 bases for V and 4 bases for J; bases not matched to a gene: 1. This CDR3 region has 13 residues. The CDR3 coding sequence is TGTGCCAGCGGACAGGGGGCGTACAATGAGCAGTTCTTC. Its translation is CASGQGAYNEQFF.

This clone is a singleton in its sample. The chain employs TRBV28 and TRBJ1-6; D uncertain. CDR1 is MDHEN, CDR2 SYDVKM, per germline. This CDR3 region has 14 residues. V was trimmed by 3 bases and J by 6 bases, leaving 9 bases between them. As DNA, the CDR3 is TGTGCCAGCAGTTTGACAACAATTAATTCACCCCTCCACTTT. It specifies CASSLTTINSPLHF. Variable domain in full (rest from reference TRBV28 and TRBJ1-6): DVKVTQSSRYLVKRTGEKVFLECVQDMDHENMFWYRQDPGLGLRLIYFSYDVKMKEKGDIPEGYSVSREKKERFSLILESASTNQTSMYLCASSLTTINSPLHFGNGTRLTVT.

This clone was counted a few times. The chain carries TRBV28 and TRBJ1-5; 8 nucleotides agree with TRBD1. Germline loops: CDR1 MDHEN, CDR2 SYDVKM. V shed 6 bases, J shed 7 bases, and the junction held 5 bases outside the gene matches. The CDR3 length is 13 residues. The CDR3, as DNA: TGTGCCAGCAGAGGACAGGGAAAACAGCCCCAGCATTTT. It translates to CASRGQGKQPQHF.

This sequence joins TRBV28 and TRBJ1-1, with D possibly being TRBD1 (6 bases). There are 19 residues in the CDR3. Germline V lookup: CDR1 MDHEN, CDR2 SYDVKM. V was shortened by 3 bases and J by 5 bases, with 28 bases between the two germline ends. CDR3 amino acids: CASSFLSWNPGLQGTEAFF. The CDR3 DNA is TGTGCCAGCAGTTTTCTCTCGTGGAATCCCGGGCTACAGGGAACTGAAGCTTTCTTT.